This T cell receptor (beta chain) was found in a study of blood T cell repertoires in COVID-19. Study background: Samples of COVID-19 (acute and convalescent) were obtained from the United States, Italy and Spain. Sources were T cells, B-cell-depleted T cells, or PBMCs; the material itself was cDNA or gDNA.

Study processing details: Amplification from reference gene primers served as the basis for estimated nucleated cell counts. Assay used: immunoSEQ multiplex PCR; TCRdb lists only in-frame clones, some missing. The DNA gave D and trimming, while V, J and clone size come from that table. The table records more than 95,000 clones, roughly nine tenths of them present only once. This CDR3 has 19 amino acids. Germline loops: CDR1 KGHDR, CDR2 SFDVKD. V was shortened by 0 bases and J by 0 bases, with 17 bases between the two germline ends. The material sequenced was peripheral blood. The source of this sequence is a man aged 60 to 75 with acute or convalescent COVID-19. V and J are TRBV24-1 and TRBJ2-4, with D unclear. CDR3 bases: TGTGCCACCAGTGATTTGTCGAGGCGGTGGCTACTAGCCAAAAACATTCAGTACTTC. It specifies CATSDLSRRWLLAKNIQYF.